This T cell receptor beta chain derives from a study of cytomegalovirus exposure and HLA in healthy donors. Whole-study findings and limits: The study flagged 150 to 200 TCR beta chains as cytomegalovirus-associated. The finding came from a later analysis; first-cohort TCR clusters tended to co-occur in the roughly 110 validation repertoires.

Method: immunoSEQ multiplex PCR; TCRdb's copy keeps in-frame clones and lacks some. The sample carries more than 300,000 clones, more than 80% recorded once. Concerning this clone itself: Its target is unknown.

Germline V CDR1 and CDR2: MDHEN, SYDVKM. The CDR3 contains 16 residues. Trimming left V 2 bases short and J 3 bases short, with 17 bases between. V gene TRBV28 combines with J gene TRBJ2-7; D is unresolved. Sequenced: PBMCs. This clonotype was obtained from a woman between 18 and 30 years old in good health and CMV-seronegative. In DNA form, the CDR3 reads TGTGCCAGCAGTTTAAGACATCACCCCTCAAGCTACGAGCAGTACTTC. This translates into CASSLRHHPSSYEQYF.